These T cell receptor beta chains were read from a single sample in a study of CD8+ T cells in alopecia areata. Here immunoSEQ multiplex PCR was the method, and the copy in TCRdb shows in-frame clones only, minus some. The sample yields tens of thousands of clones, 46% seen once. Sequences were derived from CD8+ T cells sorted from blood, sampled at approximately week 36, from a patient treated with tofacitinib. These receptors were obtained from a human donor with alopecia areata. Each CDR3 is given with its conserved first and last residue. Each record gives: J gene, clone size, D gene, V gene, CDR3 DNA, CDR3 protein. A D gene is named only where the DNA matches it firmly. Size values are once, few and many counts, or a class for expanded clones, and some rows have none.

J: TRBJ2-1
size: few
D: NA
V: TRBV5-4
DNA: TGTGCCAGCAGCTACGCCGTAACGGGCCCTTACGGCAATGAGCAGTTCTTC
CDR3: CASSYAVTGPYGNEQFF

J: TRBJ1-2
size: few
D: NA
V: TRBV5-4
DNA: TGTGCCAGCAGCTTGGTAGCTACTAATGGCTACACCTTC
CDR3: CASSLVATNGYTF

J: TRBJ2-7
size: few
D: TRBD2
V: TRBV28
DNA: TGTGCCAGCAGCTTATCTAGCGGGAACTACGAGCAGTACTTC
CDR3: CASSLSSGNYEQYF

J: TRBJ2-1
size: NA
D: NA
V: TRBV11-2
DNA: TGTGCCAGCAGCCCCGGGACAGAGCAGTTCTTC
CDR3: CASSPGTEQFF

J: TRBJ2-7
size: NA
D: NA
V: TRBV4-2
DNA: TGTGCCAGCAGCCAGCTGACAGGTTGGGGCGAGCAGTACTTC
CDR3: CASSQLTGWGEQYF

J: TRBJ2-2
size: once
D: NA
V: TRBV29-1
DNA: TGCAGCGTTGAAAGGGCAGTTCCCGGGGAGCTGTTTTTT
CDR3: CSVERAVPGELFF

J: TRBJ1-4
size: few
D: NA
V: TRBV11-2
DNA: TGTGCCAGCAGCTTATTCGCCCCGGGCAGGCTTGCAACTAATGAAAAACTGTTTTTT
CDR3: CASSLFAPGRLATNEKLFF

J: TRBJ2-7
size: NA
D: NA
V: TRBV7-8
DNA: TGTGCCAGCAGCTTGCGGGGACGAACCTACGAGCAGTACTTC
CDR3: CASSLRGRTYEQYF

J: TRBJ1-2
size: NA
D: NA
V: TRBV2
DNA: TGTGCCAGCACTCCGACACGTGGGGGCTACACCTTC
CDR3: CASTPTRGGYTF

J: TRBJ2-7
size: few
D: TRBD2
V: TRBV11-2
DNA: TGTGCCAGCAGCTTAGAGGCGGGGGACGAGCAGTACTTC
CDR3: CASSLEAGDEQYF

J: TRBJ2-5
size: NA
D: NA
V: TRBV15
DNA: TGTGCCACCAGCAGAGGGAGGGGGCCAGGGGAGACCCAGTACTTC
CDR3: CATSRGRGPGETQYF

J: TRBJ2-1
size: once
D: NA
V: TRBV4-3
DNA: TGCGCCAGCAGCCAAATACCCTATGAGCAGTTCTTC
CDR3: CASSQIPYEQFF

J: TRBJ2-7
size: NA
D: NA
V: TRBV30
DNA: TGTGCCTGGAGTGGTTCGGGGAACCACGAGCAGTACTTC
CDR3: CAWSGSGNHEQYF

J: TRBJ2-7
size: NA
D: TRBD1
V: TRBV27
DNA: TGTGCCAGCAGTGCCGCGACAGGGCGCGACGCCTACGAGCAGTACTTC
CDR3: CASSAATGRDAYEQYF

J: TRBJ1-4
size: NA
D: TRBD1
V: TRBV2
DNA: TGTGCCAGCAGGCCCCCGGGACAGGGGGTTGCGGCTAATGAAAAACTGTTTTTT
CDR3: CASRPPGQGVAANEKLFF

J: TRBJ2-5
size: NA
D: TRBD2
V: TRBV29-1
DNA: TGCAGCGTCGAACGGGGAGGGAACGGGACCCAGTACTTC
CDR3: CSVERGGNGTQYF

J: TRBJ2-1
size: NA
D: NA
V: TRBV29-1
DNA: TGCAGCGTTGAAGTCCGGGTCAACTCCTTTAGCAATGAGCAGTTCTTC
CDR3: CSVEVRVNSFSNEQFF

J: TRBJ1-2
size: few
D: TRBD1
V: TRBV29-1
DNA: TGCAGCGGTCTACTTATGGGGACAGGGGGTAACTATGGCTACACCTTC
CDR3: CSGLLMGTGGNYGYTF